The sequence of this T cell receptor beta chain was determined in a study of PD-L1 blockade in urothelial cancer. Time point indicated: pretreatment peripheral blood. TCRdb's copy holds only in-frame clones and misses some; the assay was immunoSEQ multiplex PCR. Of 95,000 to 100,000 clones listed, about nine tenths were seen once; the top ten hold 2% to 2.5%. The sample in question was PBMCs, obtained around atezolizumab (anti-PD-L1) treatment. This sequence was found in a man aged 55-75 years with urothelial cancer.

The CDR3 nucleotides read TGCGCCAGCAGCCGGGGTAGCGGGAGTTCAGGCGCAGATACGCAGTATTTT. Encoded protein: CASSRGSGSSGADTQYF. The chain is built from TRBV5-1 and TRBJ2-3, with TRBD2 matching over 9 bases. Germline V gene data show CDR1 as SGHRS and CDR2 as YFSETQ. V shed 4 bases and J 4 bases; nucleotides not matched to a gene: 13. The CDR3 loop spans 17 amino acids.